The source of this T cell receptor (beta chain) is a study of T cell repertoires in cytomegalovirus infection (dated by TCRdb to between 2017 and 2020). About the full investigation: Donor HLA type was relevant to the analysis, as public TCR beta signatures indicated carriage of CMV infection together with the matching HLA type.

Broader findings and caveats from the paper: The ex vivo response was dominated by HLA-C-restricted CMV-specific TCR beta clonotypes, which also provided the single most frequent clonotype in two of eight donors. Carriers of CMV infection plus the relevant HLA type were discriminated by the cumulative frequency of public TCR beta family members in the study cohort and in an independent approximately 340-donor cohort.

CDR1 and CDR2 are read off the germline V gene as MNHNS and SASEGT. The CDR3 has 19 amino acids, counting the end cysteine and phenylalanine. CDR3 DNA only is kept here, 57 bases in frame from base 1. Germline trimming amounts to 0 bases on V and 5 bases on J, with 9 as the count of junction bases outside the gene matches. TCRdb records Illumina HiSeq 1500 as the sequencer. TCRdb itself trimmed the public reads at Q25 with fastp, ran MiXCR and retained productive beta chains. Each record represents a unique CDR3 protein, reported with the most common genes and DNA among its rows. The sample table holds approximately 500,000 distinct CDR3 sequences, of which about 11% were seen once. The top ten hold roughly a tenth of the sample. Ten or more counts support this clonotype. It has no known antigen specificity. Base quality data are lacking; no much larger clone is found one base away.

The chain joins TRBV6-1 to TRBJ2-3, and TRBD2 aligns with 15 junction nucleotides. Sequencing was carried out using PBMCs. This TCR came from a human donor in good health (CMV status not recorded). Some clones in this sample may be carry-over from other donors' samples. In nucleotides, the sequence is TGTGCCAGCAGTGAAGCAGGATGGACTAGCGGGAGGGCCCAAGATACGCAGTATTTT. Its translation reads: CASSEAGWTSGRAQDTQYF.